What follows are 9 T cell receptor beta chains derived from one specimen sequenced in a study of cytomegalovirus exposure and HLA in healthy donors. The PCR ran on 60 Vbeta and 13 Jbeta primers. Profiled with immunoSEQ multiplex PCR; TCRdb holds only in-frame clones, not every one. The top ten hold 1.2% of the sample, which has under 150,000 clones, about 82% seen once. What was sequenced was PBMCs. These receptors were collected from a boy between 10 and 17 years old in good health and CMV-seronegative.

This clone was recorded a few times. This chain links TRBV2 with TRBJ1-2; TRBD1 is a possible D gene (6 bases). The CDR3 length is 13 residues. Trimming left V 4 bases short and J 11 bases short, with 17 bases between. Germline CDR1 and CDR2: SNHLY and FYNNEI. In nucleotides, the CDR3 is TGTGCCAGCAGTGTGGACAGCCCTATAAGGTACACCTTC. Translation gives CASSVDSPIRYTF.

V gene TRBV5-4 combines with J gene TRBJ1-2; 7 nucleotides match TRBD1. Looked up from germline, CDR1 is SGHNT and CDR2 is YYREEE (reference sequence). There are 13 residues in the CDR3. V gave up 4 bases and J gave up 4 bases; unmatched junction bases: 4. CDR3 amino acids: CASSDRDGYGYTF. The CDR3 nucleotides read TGTGCCAGCAGCGACAGGGATGGCTATGGCTACACCTTC.

This chain uses TRBV4-2 with TRBJ2-1, with 7 bases matching TRBD2. Losses at the gene ends were 8 bases for V and 6 bases for J; bases not matched to a gene: 1. The CDR3 runs to 11 residues. The germline V gene encodes CDR1 LGHNA and CDR2 YNFKEQ. The CDR3 is CASGGGNEQFF. DNA of the CDR3: TGTGCCAGCGGGGGGGGCAATGAGCAGTTCTTC.

Details on this clone: The same CDR3 also results from other DNA sequences found in this sample. The rearrangement links TRBV7-3 to TRBJ2-1; unclear D gene. Per germline, CDR1 SGHTA and CDR2 FQGTGA. The CDR3 has 13 amino acids. With 0 bases removed from V and 8 bases from J, the gap between germline ends came to 8 bases. CDR3 protein: CASSLTPQDEQFF. For the CDR3, the DNA is TGTGCCAGCAGCTTAACGCCGCAGGATGAGCAGTTCTTC. Filled out from reference TRBV7-3 and TRBJ2-1, the complete variable domain reads GAGVSQTPSNKVTEKGKYVELRCDPISGHTALYWYRQSLGQGPEFLIYFQGTGAADDSGLPNDRFFAVRPEGSVSTLKIQRTERGDSAVYLCASSLTPQDEQFFGPGTRLTVL.

This clone was observed a few times. The rearrangement links TRBV7-9 to TRBJ2-6; D perhaps matches TRBD2 (6 bases). The CDR3 runs 15 residues. CDR1 and CDR2 (germline): SEHNR, FQNEAQ (reference sequence). The V and J ends lost 6 bases and 4 bases respectively, with 13 bases between them. This CDR3 reads CASRDGGTGANVLTF. The CDR3 DNA sequence: TGTGCCAGCAGGGACGGGGGTACCGGGGCCAACGTCCTGACTTTC.

Here the CDR3 DNA reads TGTGCCAGCAGCCCCCTGGGGGGAGGCTCCGGGGAGCTGTTTTTT. Protein product: CASSPLGGGSGELFF. J is TRBJ2-2 and V is TRBV6-5, with a possible D match to TRBD2 (6 bases). Between the trimmed V and J ends, which lost 6 bases and 6 bases, there was a span of 17 bases. The CDR3 is 15 amino acids. CDR1 is MNHEY and CDR2 is SVGAGI in the germline V gene.

The chain links TRBV6-4 to TRBJ2-2; D is perhaps TRBD2 (6 bases). Germline V gene lookup returns CDR1 MRHNA and CDR2 SNTAGT. Trimming took off 4 bases at V and 6 bases at J, with 9 bases between the two ends. The CDR3 loop spans 13 amino acids. CDR3 sequence: CASSAGDAGELFF. As DNA, the CDR3 is TGTGCCAGCAGTGCGGGGGACGCCGGGGAGCTGTTTTTT.

This chain connects TRBV5-1 to TRBJ2-1; the match to TRBD2 covers 7 bases. The CDR3 has 15 amino acids. The V gene's germline CDR1 is SGHRS and CDR2 YFSETQ. V lost 5 bases, J lost 3 bases, and 8 bases stayed unmatched. CDR3 region: CASRAAGERYNEQFF. The CDR3, as DNA: TGCGCCAGCAGAGCGGCGGGAGAGCGCTACAATGAGCAGTTCTTC.

This clone is a singleton in its sample. This chain connects TRBV7-3 to TRBJ2-1, with a weak D call TRBD2 (6 bases). The V gene lost 2 bases and the J gene lost 2 bases, with 13 bases spanning the gap. The CDR3 length is 16 residues. The V gene's germline CDR1 is SGHTA and CDR2 FQGTGA. Written as DNA, the CDR3 is TGTGCCAGCAGCTTAGTGGGGGGAGGCCCCTACAATGAGCAGTTCTTC. Residues: CASSLVGGGPYNEQFF.